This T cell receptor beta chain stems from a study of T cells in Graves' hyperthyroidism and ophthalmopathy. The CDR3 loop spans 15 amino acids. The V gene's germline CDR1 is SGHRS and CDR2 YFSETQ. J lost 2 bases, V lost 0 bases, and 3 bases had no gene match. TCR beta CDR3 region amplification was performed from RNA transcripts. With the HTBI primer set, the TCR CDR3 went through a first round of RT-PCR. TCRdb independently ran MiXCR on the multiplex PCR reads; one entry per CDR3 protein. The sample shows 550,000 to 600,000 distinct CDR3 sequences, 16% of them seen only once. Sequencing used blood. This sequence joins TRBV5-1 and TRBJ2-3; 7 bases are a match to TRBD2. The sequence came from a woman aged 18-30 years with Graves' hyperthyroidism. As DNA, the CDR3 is TGCGCCAGCAGCTTGGATGCGGGAGCCACAGATACGCAGTATTTT. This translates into CASSLDAGATDTQYF.